Below, 22 T cell receptor beta chains from the same sample are listed, as sequenced in a study of PD-L1 blockade in urothelial cancer. Produced via immunoSEQ multiplex PCR; TCRdb's table is partial and in-frame only. The sample includes about 26,000 clones, 86% of them seen just once. This sample comprised PBMCs, obtained around atezolizumab (anti-PD-L1) treatment. These receptor sequences come from a man in his 60s with urothelial cancer.

The DNA of the CDR3 is TGTGCCACCAGTACGTCCAGGCTTCCCGGGGGGCAGTACTTC. Translation: CATSTSRLPGGQYF. The rearrangement uses TRBV15 and TRBJ2-7, with D tentatively TRBD2 (6 bases). The CDR3 runs 14 residues. V lost 6 bases to trimming and J lost 9 bases, with 21 bases between them. CDR1 is LNHNV and CDR2 is YYDKDF in the germline V gene (reference sequence).

The V and J genes are TRBV30 and TRBJ1-4; 7 nucleotides line up with TRBD1. The ends lost 5 bases at V and 7 bases at J; junction bases unmatched: 7. Looked up from germline, CDR1 is GTSNPN and CDR2 is SVGIG (reference sequence). This CDR3 region has 13 residues. The CDR3 loop reads CAWARGDREKLFF. The CDR3 DNA reads as TGTGCCTGGGCCAGGGGGGATCGTGAAAAACTGTTTTTT.

This chain joins TRBV11-1 and TRBJ2-7, with 10 positions matching TRBD1. This CDR3 is built from 15 residues. Germline V lookup: CDR1 SGHAT, CDR2 FQDESV (reference sequence). V lost 5 bases and J lost 3; bases outside the gene matches: 7. The CDR3 sequence is CASSARDRGDYEQYF. CDR3 bases: TGTGCCAGCAGCGCAAGGGACAGGGGAGACTACGAGCAGTACTTC.

The chain has TRBV19 and TRBJ1-2, with a possible D match to TRBD1 (5 bases). Germline CDR1 is LNHDA and CDR2 is SQIVND (reference sequence). This CDR3 spans 14 amino acids. V lost 7 bases and J 8 bases, leaving 20 bases between the germline ends. The CDR3 DNA reads as TGTGCCAGTACATCAGGGCCCGACCGTGGGGGCTACACCTTC. This translates into CASTSGPDRGGYTF.

The J gene is TRBJ1-4, the V gene TRBV4-3; TRBD1 matches at 7 bases. This CDR3 has 14 amino acids. Germline V CDR1 and CDR2: LGHNA, YSLEER. J gave up 5 bases and V 1 base, and 1 base lay outside the gene matches. CDR3 nucleotides: TGCGCCAGCAGCCAAGGGGGACAGAATGAAAAACTGTTTTTT. It encodes CASSQGGQNEKLFF.

The chain recombines TRBV7-2 with TRBJ1-5; TRBD1 aligns across 9 bases. This CDR3 has 15 residues. Per germline, CDR1 SGHTA and CDR2 FQGNSA. V trimming: 6 bases; J trimming: 6 bases; junction bases outside the gene matches: 9. The CDR3 DNA is TGTGCCAGCAGACTAGGTGGGACAGGGACTCAGCCCCAGCATTTT. As protein: CASRLGGTGTQPQHF.

The chain links TRBV4-1 to TRBJ2-7, with D tentatively TRBD2 (5 bases). The CDR3 is 15 amino acids. Germline assignment: CDR1 MGHRA and CDR2 YSYEKL. The V end was cut by 4 bases, the J end by 2 bases, with 15 bases between. The CDR3 DNA is TGCGCCAGCAGCCGCACCGGGAAATCGGCCTACGAGCAGTACTTC. Protein sequence: CASSRTGKSAYEQYF.

This clone was observed once. V and J are TRBV21-1 and TRBJ1-4. TRBV21-1 represents a pseudogene. The CDR3 spans 18 residues. CDR3 loop: CASSKQDLSLAANEKLFF. As DNA, the CDR3 is TGTGCCAGCAGCAAGCAAGACCTTTCCTTGGCGGCTAATGAAAAACTGTTTTTT.

The chain combines TRBV5-6 with TRBJ1-1; a weak D match, TRBD1 (5 bases). Germline V gene lookup returns CDR1 SGHDT and CDR2 YYEEEE. The ends were cut back, 3 bases at V and 3 bases at J, with 12 bases in the middle. This CDR3 has 14 amino acids. Written as DNA, the CDR3 is TGTGCCAGCAGCTGGTCAGGGTTCGACACTGAAGCTTTCTTT. Amino acids: CASSWSGFDTEAFF.

The J gene is TRBJ2-3, the V gene TRBV9, with 14 bases lining up with TRBD2. After removal of 4 bases from V and 0 bases from J, the junction contained 10 bases not matched to a gene. The CDR3 has 19 residues. Germline CDR1 is SGDLS and CDR2 is YYNGEE. The CDR3: CASSSRLAGGGSSTDTQYF. CDR3 in DNA: TGTGCCAGCAGCTCGAGACTAGCGGGGGGGGGTTCTAGCACAGATACGCAGTATTTT.

V and J are TRBV5-1 and TRBJ2-2; the match to TRBD2 covers 7 bases. Germline V gene data show CDR1 as SGHRS and CDR2 as YFSETQ. The CDR3 runs 15 residues. The trim removed 4 bases at V and 7 bases at J, leaving 10 bases unmatched. The CDR3 sequence is CASSPFRSGGGELFF. The DNA for the CDR3 is TGCGCCAGCAGCCCTTTCCGGTCGGGGGGCGGGGAGCTGTTTTTT.

The chain couples TRBV7-2 to TRBJ2-3; D remains unclear. Germline V gene lookup returns CDR1 SGHTA and CDR2 FQGNSA. Between the trimmed V and J ends, which lost 6 bases and 2 bases, there was a span of 3 bases. This CDR3 spans 11 amino acids. The DNA of the CDR3 is TGTGCCAGCAGACTCACAGATACGCAGTATTTT. Translating gives CASRLTDTQYF.

This chain uses TRBV11-2 with TRBJ1-3; unclear D gene. V was pared by 5 bases and J by 0 bases, with 11 bases between. This CDR3 region has 15 residues. Germline CDR1 is SGHAT and CDR2 is FQNNGV. The CDR3 nucleotides read TGTGCCAGCAGCCCGGGGTGGGACTCTGGAAACACCATATATTTT. This codes for CASSPGWDSGNTIYF.

The chain carries TRBV5-1 and TRBJ1-1, with D possibly TRBD1 on 5 matching bases. The CDR3 has 15 amino acids. Germline CDR1 is SGHRS and CDR2 is YFSETQ. Trimming took 0 bases from V and 5 from J, leaving 14 bases between them. CDR3 residues: CASSLGSGGGTEAFF. CDR3 nucleotides: TGCGCCAGCAGCTTGGGGTCCGGGGGAGGAACTGAAGCTTTCTTT.

The chain carries TRBV5-5 and TRBJ1-5; the D gene is possibly TRBD1 (6 bases). Germline assignment: CDR1 SGHKS and CDR2 YYEKEE (reference sequence). Trimming shortened V by 4 bases and J by 4 bases, and 15 bases separated the two germline ends. CDR3 length: 15 residues. In DNA, the CDR3 is TGTGCCAGCAGCGTAGAGGGGGTTTGGAATCAGCCCCAGCATTTT. Protein product: CASSVEGVWNQPQHF.

This chain uses TRBV30 with TRBJ2-7, with 14 bases matching TRBD2. This CDR3 spans 15 amino acids. Trimming took 0 bases from V and 6 from J; bases not matched to a gene: 4. CDR1 and CDR2 from the germline V gene are GTSNPN and SVGIG (reference sequence). The CDR3 DNA reads as TGTGCCTGGAGTGTTGGACTAGCGGGAGGCCCCGAGCAGTACTTC. Translation gives CAWSVGLAGGPEQYF.

This clone appeared once. The J gene is TRBJ2-7, the V gene TRBV6-1; 8 nucleotides line up with TRBD2. This CDR3 region has 13 residues. Trimming removed 5 bases from V and 2 bases from J; junction bases left unmatched: 2. Looked up from germline, CDR1 is MNHNS and CDR2 is SASEGT. The CDR3 nucleotides are TGTGCCAGCAGTAGCGGGAGAACCTACGAGCAGTACTTC. Amino acids: CASSSGRTYEQYF.

The chain employs TRBV5-1 and TRBJ2-4; 9 bases are a match to TRBD1. Germline V gene lookup returns CDR1 SGHRS and CDR2 YFSETQ. This CDR3 contains 13 residues. V lost 4 bases to trimming and J lost 8 bases; unmatched junction nucleotides: 4. Here the CDR3 DNA reads TGCGCCAGCAGCAGAGACAGGGGGGACATTCAGTACTTC. It is translated as CASSRDRGDIQYF.

This rearrangement joins TRBV4-3 to TRBJ1-1; no firm D call. Germline V CDR1 and CDR2: LGHNA, YSLEER. The CDR3 has 13 residues. V was pared by 5 bases and J by 1 base, with 8 bases between. The chain's CDR3 is CASSKEQNTEAFF. The DNA for the CDR3 is TGCGCCAGCAGCAAGGAGCAGAACACTGAAGCTTTCTTT.

The rearrangement uses TRBV4-2 and TRBJ2-3; TRBD2 matches 12 bases. The CDR3 length is 14 residues. Trimming removed 4 bases from V and 5 bases from J; junction bases left unmatched: 1. The germline V gene encodes CDR1 LGHNA and CDR2 YNFKEQ. This CDR3 is CASSLGLAGDTQYF. CDR3 sequence (DNA): TGTGCCAGCAGCCTGGGACTAGCGGGAGATACGCAGTATTTT.

J is TRBJ2-3 and V is TRBV4-1; no firm D call. This CDR3 region has 16 residues. CDR1 is MGHRA and CDR2 is YSYEKL in the germline V gene. The V and J ends lost 1 base and 0 bases respectively, with 11 bases between them. The CDR3 coding sequence is TGCGCCAGCAGCCAAGTAAATCTAGTAAGCACAGATACGCAGTATTTT. Its protein product is CASSQVNLVSTDTQYF.

This chain connects TRBV10-3 to TRBJ2-7; D possibly corresponds to TRBD2 (7 bases). Germline values: CDR1 ENHRY, CDR2 SYGVKD. The CDR3 is made up of 15 amino acids. The germline V and J ends were trimmed by 6 bases and 3 bases, with 18 bases remaining between them. CDR3 nucleotide sequence: TGTGCCATCAGGATTGCGGGGGCGTCTCTCTACGAGCAGTACTTC. This sequence encodes CAIRIAGASLYEQYF.